These 19 T cell receptor beta chains share one sample of origin, sequenced in a study of blood T cell repertoires in COVID-19. Assay: immunoSEQ multiplex PCR; the TCRdb copy retains only in-frame clones and omits some. The sample yields nearly 55,000 clones, roughly three quarters seen once. Sequences were obtained from peripheral blood. Every receptor here comes from a human donor with active or convalescent COVID-19. The donor label of this sample is uncertain.

The CDR3 region has the DNA TGTGCCAGCAGCCCACCGAGGGCCCGGAGTGAAGCTTTCTTT. Translated: CASSPPRARSEAFF. The V call is TRBV11-3, the J call TRBJ1-1; D is unclear. CDR3 size: 14 residues. CDR1 is SGHNT, CDR2 YENEEA, per germline. V dropped 5 bases and J dropped 7 bases, with 17 bases sitting between them.

The V call is TRBV10-1, the J call TRBJ2-3; TRBD2 matches 8 bases. Trimming took 2 bases from V and 1 from J; bases not matched to a gene: 5. Germline V gives CDR1 WNHNN, CDR2 SYGVQD (reference sequence). CDR3 size: 16 residues. CDR3 nucleotides: TGCGCCAGCAGTGAGCGACCGACTAGCGGCACAGATACGCAGTATTTT. Amino acids: CASSERPTSGTDTQYF.

The chain has TRBV30 and TRBJ1-1; TRBD1 matches at 8 bases. Germline V gene sequence: CDR1 GTSNPN, CDR2 SVGIG (reference sequence). The CDR3 sequence is 14 residues long. V gave up 0 bases and J gave up 6 bases; unmatched junction bases: 6. The CDR3 DNA reads as TGTGCCTGGAGTGTAGGGACAGGTGCCTCTGAAGCTTTCTTT. Encoded protein: CAWSVGTGASEAFF.

V and J are TRBV19 and TRBJ1-4; the D gene is possibly TRBD1 (6 bases). The CDR3 is made up of 13 amino acids. Germline V gene data show CDR1 as LNHDA and CDR2 as SQIVND (reference sequence). V was clipped by 8 bases and J by 7 bases, with 14 bases between them. Here the CDR3 DNA reads TGTGCCAGTTCACAGGGTTTCCGTGAAAAACTGTTTTTT. Translation: CASSQGFREKLFF.

This clone was recorded only once. The CDR3 DNA reads TGTGCCAGCAGCGGCACGAACACCGGGGAGCTGTTTTTT. This codes for CASSGTNTGELFF. The chain is built from TRBV4-2 and TRBJ2-2; no clear D gene. Germline V gene lookup returns CDR1 LGHNA and CDR2 YNFKEQ. CDR3 length: 13 residues. V lost 5 bases and J 0 bases, leaving 4 bases between the germline ends.

The V call is TRBV28, the J call TRBJ2-1, with unresolved D. This CDR3 is 12 amino acids long. V was pared by 3 bases and J by 15 bases, with 15 bases between. CDR1 and CDR2 from the germline V gene are MDHEN and SYDVKM. CDR3 sequence: CASSLRSSPPFF. The CDR3 DNA reads as TGTGCCAGCAGTTTGAGGAGCTCCCCCCCGTTCTTC.

V and J are TRBV19 and TRBJ1-2, with D perhaps matching TRBD1 (6 bases). V was pared by 6 bases and J by 6 bases, with 14 bases between. CDR3 length: 13 amino acids. CDR1 is LNHDA, CDR2 SQIVND, per germline (reference sequence). The CDR3 DNA is TGTGCCAGTAGCATACAGGGTCGCGATGGCTACACCTTC. Translating it yields CASSIQGRDGYTF.

This sequence joins TRBV7-8 and TRBJ2-1; TRBD2 agrees at 8 bases. CDR1 and CDR2 (germline): SGHVS, FQNEAQ. The CDR3 loop spans 15 amino acids. V lost 4 bases, J lost 4 bases, and 6 bases stayed unmatched. Here the CDR3 DNA reads TGTGCCAGCAGCTCCGGGACTAGGGGTTACAATGAGCAGTTCTTC. It yields the protein CASSSGTRGYNEQFF.

This clone was detected once. The V and J genes are TRBV10-1 and TRBJ2-2; no clear D gene. The CDR3 loop spans 13 amino acids. CDR1 WNHNN and CDR2 SYGVQD come from the germline V gene (reference sequence). Trimming shortened V by 1 base and J by 6 bases, and 6 bases separated the two germline ends. The CDR3 bases are TGCGCCAGCAGTGAGTGGCCAGCCGGGGAGCTGTTTTTT. This gives the protein CASSEWPAGELFF.

V gene TRBV5-4 combines with J gene TRBJ2-1; D is possibly TRBD2 (6 bases). CDR3 length: 15 residues. CDR1 is SGHNT and CDR2 is YYREEE in the germline V gene (reference sequence). Trimming stripped 0 bases from V and 4 bases from J, with 11 bases between. The CDR3 loop reads CASSLGGTHYNEQFF. Written as DNA, the CDR3 is TGTGCCAGCAGCTTGGGGGGGACTCATTACAATGAGCAGTTCTTC. The full variable domain, completed using reference TRBV5-4 and TRBJ2-1, is ETGVTQSPTHLIKTRGQQVTLRCSSQSGHNTVSWYQQALGQGPQFIFQYYREEENGRGNFPPRFSGLQFPNYSSELNVNALELDDSALYLCASSLGGTHYNEQFFGPGTRLTVL.

This chain uses TRBV5-1 with TRBJ2-5, with D unclear. Germline V gene sequence: CDR1 SGHRS, CDR2 YFSETQ. Trimming shortened V by 7 bases and J by 3 bases, and 10 bases separated the two germline ends. CDR3 size: 12 residues. Written as DNA, the CDR3 is TGCGCCAGCCAGCGCCCGGAAGAGACCCAGTACTTC. Protein product: CASQRPEETQYF.

The chain employs TRBV7-2 and TRBJ2-1, with a weak D call TRBD2 (6 bases). CDR1 SGHTA and CDR2 FQGNSA come from the germline V gene. Trimming cost V 2 bases and J 10 bases, with 12 bases left between them. This CDR3 region has 13 residues. CDR3 in amino acids: CASSLLSAGEQFF. In nucleotides, the CDR3 is TGTGCCAGCAGCTTATTATCTGCGGGAGAGCAGTTCTTC.

V usage is TRBV5-1 and J usage is TRBJ2-7; 10 nucleotides agree with TRBD2. The CDR3 extends over 14 amino acids. CDR1 is SGHRS, CDR2 YFSETQ, per germline. V lost 4 bases to trimming and J lost 5 bases; unmatched junction nucleotides: 6. The CDR3 nucleotides are TGCGCCAGCAGCCGCGGGACTAGCGTCCACGAGCAGTACTTC. Protein sequence: CASSRGTSVHEQYF.

This chain connects TRBV7-9 to TRBJ2-4; TRBD1 agrees at 8 bases. The CDR3 is made up of 15 amino acids. CDR1 and CDR2 (germline): SEHNR, FQNEAQ (reference sequence). V dropped 4 bases and J dropped 8; count of bases not matched to a gene: 10. This CDR3 reads CASSSPGTGLDIQYF. In DNA, the CDR3 is TGTGCCAGCAGCTCGCCGGGGACAGGTCTCGACATTCAGTACTTC.

The V and J genes are TRBV6-5 and TRBJ1-1, with D possibly being TRBD1 (5 bases). V was cut by 7 bases and J by 4 bases, with 10 bases left in between. Germline V gene sequence: CDR1 MNHEY, CDR2 SVGAGI. This CDR3 comprises 12 residues. CDR3 sequence: CASMAGGTEAFF. CDR3 nucleotide sequence: TGTGCCAGCATGGCGGGGGGCACTGAAGCTTTCTTT.

This clone has only a few counts. The chain carries TRBV3-1 (or the pseudogene TRBV3-2) and TRBJ1-5; 7 nucleotides match TRBD1. From germline, CDR1 is LGHDT and CDR2 YNNKEL (reference sequence). The ends lost 0 bases at V and 9 bases at J; junction bases unmatched: 8. This CDR3 is 15 amino acids long. The CDR3 DNA reads TGTGCCAGCAGCCAAGATAGACAGGGTATGAGGCCCCAGCATTTT. It translates to CASSQDRQGMRPQHF.

V is TRBV7-8 and J is TRBJ1-2; TRBD1 matches 8 bases. J gave up 4 bases and V 6 bases, and 10 bases lay outside the gene matches. This CDR3 has 15 residues. Germline V gene data show CDR1 as SGHVS and CDR2 as FQNEAQ. This chain's CDR3 is CASSFDRGRGYGYTF. The CDR3 coding sequence is TGTGCCAGCAGTTTTGACAGGGGAAGGGGCTATGGCTACACCTTC.

The chain joins TRBV10-1 to TRBJ1-2; the D is unclear. Trimming shortened V by 10 bases and J by 5 bases, and 32 bases separated the two germline ends. Germline CDR1 reads WNHNN; CDR2 reads SYGVQD (reference sequence). The CDR3 is 18 amino acids. For the CDR3, the DNA is TGCGCCATCCCCCGGCGCTTTACGAGGCGGGGAGCTTTTTATGGCTACACCTTC. It yields the protein CAIPRRFTRRGAFYGYTF.

The chain combines TRBV3-1 (or the pseudogene TRBV3-2) with TRBJ1-2; D unresolved. The CDR3 totals 14 residues. V was cut by 4 bases and J by 4 bases, with 13 bases left in between. CDR1 and CDR2 (germline): LGHDT, YNNKEL (reference sequence). In DNA form, the CDR3 reads TGTGCCAGCAGCCTGGCCCCGATCTCCTATGGCTACACCTTC. Translation gives CASSLAPISYGYTF.